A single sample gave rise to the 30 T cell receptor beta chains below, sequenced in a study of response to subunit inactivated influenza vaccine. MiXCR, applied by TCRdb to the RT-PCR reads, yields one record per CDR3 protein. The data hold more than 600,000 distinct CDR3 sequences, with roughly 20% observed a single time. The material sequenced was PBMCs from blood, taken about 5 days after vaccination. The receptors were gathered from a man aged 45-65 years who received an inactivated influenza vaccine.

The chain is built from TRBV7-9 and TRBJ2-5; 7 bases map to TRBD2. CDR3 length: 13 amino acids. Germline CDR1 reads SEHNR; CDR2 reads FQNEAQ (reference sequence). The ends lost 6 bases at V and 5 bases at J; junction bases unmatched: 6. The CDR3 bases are TGTGCCAGCAGACCTAGCGGATTCGAGACCCAGTACTTC. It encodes CASRPSGFETQYF.

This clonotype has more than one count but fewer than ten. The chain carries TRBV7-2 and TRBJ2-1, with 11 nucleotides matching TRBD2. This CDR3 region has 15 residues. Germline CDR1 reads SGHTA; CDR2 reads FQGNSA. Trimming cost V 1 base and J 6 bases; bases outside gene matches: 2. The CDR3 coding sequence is TGTGCCAGCAGCTTAGTAGCGGGGGGGACCAATGAGCAGTTCTTC. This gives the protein CASSLVAGGTNEQFF.

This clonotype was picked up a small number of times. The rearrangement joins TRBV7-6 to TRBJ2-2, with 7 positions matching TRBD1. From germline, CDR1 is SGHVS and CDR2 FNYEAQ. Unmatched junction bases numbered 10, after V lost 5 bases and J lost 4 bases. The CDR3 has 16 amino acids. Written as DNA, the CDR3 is TGTGCCAGCAGCCATGTGTACCGGGACAGCACCGGGGAGCTGTTTTTT. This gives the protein CASSHVYRDSTGELFF.

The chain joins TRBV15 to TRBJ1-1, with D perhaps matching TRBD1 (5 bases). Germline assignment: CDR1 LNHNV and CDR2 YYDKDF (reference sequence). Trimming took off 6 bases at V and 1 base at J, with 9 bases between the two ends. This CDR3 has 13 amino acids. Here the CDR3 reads CATRVGQNTEAFF. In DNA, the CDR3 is TGTGCCACCAGGGTGGGGCAGAACACTGAAGCTTTCTTT.

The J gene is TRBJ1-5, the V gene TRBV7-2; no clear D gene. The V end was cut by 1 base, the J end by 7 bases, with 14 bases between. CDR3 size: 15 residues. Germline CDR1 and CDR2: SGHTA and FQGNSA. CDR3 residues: CASSLGFGFGQPQHF. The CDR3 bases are TGTGCCAGCAGCTTAGGTTTCGGTTTCGGCCAGCCCCAGCATTTT.

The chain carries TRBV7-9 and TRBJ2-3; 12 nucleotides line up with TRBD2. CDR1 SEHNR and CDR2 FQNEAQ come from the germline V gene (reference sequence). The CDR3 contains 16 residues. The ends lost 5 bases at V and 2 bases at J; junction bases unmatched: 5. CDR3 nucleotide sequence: TGTGCCAGCAGCGCGAGACTAGCGGGGGCCACAGATACGCAGTATTTT. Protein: CASSARLAGATDTQYF.

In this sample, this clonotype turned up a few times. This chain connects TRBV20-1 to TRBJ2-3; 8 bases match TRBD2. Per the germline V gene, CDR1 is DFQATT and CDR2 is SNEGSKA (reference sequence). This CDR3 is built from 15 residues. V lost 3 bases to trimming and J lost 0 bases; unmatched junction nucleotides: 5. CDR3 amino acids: CSARAIAGSTDTQYF. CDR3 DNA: TGCAGTGCTAGGGCTATAGCGGGGAGCACAGATACGCAGTATTTT.

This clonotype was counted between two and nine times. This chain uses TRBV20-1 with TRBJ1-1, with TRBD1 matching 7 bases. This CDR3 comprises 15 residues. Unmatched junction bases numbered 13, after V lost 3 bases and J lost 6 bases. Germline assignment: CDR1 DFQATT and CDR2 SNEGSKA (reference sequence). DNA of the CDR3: TGCAGTGCTAGTACAGGGGAACGGACTAACGCTGAAGCTTTCTTT. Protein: CSASTGERTNAEAFF.

The CDR3 bases are TGTGCCAGCAGTTTATTAACCTGGTTGGCTGCCTACGAGCAGTACTTC. This translates into CASSLLTWLAAYEQYF. V usage is TRBV28 and J usage is TRBJ2-7; no firm D call. The CDR3 sequence is 16 residues long. Germline CDR1 and CDR2: MDHEN and SYDVKM. V dropped 1 base and J dropped 2 bases, with 15 bases sitting between them.

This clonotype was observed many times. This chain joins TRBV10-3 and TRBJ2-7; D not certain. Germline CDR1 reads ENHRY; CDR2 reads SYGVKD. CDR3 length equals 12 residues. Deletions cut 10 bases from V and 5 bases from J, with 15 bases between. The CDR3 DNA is TGTGCCAGCGGTGGTAGAAGTGACGAGCAGTACTTC. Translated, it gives CASGGRSDEQYF.

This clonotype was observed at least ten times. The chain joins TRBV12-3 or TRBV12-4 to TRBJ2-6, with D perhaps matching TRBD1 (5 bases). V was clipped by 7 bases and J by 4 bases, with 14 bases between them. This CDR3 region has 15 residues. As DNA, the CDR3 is TGTGCCAGCACAAGTGGGGCTGACGGGGCCAACGTCCTGACTTTC. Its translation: CASTSGADGANVLTF.

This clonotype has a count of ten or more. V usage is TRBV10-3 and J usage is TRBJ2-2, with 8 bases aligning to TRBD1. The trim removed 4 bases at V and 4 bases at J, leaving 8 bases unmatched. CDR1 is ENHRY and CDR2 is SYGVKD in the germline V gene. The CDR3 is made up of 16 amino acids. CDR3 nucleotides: TGTGCCATCAGTGGACCTCAGGGGGCGGGCACCGGGGAGCTGTTTTTT. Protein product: CAISGPQGAGTGELFF.

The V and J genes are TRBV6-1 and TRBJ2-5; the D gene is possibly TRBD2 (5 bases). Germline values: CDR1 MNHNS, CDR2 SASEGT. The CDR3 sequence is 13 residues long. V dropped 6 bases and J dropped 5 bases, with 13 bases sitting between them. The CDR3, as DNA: TGTGCCAGCAGACTAGGATTATGGGAGACCCAGTACTTC. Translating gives CASRLGLWETQYF.

The CDR3 here is CASTSERQVPYEQYF. In DNA form, the CDR3 reads TGTGCCAGCACATCTGAAAGACAGGTCCCCTACGAGCAGTACTTC. The V call is TRBV6-2 or TRBV6-3, the J call TRBJ2-7; a weak D match, TRBD1 (6 bases). V was pared by 7 bases and J by 2 bases, with 18 bases between. Germline-derived CDR1 and CDR2 are MNHEY and SVGEGT. CDR3 length: 15 residues.

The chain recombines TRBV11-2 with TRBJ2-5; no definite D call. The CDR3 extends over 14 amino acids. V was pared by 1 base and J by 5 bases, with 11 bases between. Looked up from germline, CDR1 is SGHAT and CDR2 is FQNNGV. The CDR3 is CASSLGSYRETQYF. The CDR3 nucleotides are TGTGCCAGCAGCTTAGGATCCTACCGGGAGACCCAGTACTTC.

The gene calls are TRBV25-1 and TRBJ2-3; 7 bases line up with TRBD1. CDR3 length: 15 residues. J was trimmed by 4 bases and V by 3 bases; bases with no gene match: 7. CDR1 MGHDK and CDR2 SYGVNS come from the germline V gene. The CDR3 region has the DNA TGTGCCAGCAGTGATCCCCGCCAGGGGGCAGATACGCAGTATTTT. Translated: CASSDPRQGADTQYF.

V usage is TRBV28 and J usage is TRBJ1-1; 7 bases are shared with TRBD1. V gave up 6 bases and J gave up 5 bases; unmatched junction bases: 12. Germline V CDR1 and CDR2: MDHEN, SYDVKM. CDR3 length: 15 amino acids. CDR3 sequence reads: CASSPPGRGRTEAFF. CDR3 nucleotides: TGTGCCAGCAGCCCCCCGGGGAGGGGGCGAACTGAAGCTTTCTTT.

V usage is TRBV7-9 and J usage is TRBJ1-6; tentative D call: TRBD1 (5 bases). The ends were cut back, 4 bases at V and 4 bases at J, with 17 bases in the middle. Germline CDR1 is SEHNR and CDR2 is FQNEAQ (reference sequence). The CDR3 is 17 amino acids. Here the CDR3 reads CASSSTAQGTYNSPLHF. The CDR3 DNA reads TGTGCCAGCAGCTCAACAGCCCAGGGCACATATAATTCACCCCTCCACTTT.

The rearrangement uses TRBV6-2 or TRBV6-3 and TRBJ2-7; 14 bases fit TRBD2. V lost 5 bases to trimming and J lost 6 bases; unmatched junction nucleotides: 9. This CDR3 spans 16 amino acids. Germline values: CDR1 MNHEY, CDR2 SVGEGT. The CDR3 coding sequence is TGTGCCAGCAGTCCCGGGACTAGCGGGAGATGGGGCGAGCAGTACTTC. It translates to CASSPGTSGRWGEQYF.

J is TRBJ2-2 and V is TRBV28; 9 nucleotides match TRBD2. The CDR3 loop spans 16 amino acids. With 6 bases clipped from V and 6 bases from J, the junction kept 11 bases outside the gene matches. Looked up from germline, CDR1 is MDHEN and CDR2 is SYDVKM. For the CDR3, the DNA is TGTGCCAGCAGACGACCGGGACTAGCTTCATCCGGGGAGCTGTTTTTT. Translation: CASRRPGLASSGELFF.

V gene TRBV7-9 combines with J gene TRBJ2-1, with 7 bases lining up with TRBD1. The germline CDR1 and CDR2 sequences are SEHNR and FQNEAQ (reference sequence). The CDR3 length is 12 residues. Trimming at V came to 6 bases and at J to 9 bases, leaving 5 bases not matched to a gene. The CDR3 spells CASSPGGREQFF. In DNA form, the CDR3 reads TGTGCCAGCAGTCCAGGGGGTCGTGAGCAGTTCTTC.

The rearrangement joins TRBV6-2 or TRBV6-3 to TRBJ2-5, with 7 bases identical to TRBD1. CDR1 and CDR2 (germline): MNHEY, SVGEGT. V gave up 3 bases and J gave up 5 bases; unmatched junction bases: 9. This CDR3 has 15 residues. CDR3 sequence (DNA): TGTGCCAGCAGTTATGGCGACAGGGCGTGGGAGACCCAGTACTTC. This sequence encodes CASSYGDRAWETQYF.

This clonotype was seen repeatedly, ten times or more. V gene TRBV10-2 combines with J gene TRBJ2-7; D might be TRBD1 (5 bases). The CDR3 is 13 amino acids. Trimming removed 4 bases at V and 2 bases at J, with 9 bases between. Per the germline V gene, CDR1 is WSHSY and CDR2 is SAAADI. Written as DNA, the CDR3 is TGCGCCAGCAGTGGACAGCGAACCTACGAGCAGTACTTC. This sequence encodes CASSGQRTYEQYF.

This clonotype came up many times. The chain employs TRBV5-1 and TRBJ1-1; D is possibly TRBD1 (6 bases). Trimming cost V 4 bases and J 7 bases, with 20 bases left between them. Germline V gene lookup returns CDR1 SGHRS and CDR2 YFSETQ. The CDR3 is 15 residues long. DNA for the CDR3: TGCGCCAGCAGCCGAGGGTCCTCCGGGGGCGATGAAGCTTTCTTT. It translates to CASSRGSSGGDEAFF.

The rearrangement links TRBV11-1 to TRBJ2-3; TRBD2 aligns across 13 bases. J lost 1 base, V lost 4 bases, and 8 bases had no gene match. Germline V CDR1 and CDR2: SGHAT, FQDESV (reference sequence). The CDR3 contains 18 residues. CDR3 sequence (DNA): TGTGCCAGCAGCTCGGGACTAGCGGGACTCGTCGGCACAGATACGCAGTATTTT. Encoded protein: CASSSGLAGLVGTDTQYF.

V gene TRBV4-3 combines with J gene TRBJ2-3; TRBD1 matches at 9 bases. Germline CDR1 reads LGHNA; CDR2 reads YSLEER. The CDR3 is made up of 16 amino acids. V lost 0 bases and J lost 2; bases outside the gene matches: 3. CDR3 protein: CASSQETGGTTDTQYF. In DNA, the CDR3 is TGCGCCAGCAGCCAAGAGACAGGGGGTACCACAGATACGCAGTATTTT.

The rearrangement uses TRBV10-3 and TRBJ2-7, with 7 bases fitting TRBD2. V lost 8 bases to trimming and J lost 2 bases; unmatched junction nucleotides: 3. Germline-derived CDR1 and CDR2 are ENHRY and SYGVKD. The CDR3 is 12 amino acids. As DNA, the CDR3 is TGTGCCATCGGGGGGGAACCCTACGAGCAGTACTTC. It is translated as CAIGGEPYEQYF.

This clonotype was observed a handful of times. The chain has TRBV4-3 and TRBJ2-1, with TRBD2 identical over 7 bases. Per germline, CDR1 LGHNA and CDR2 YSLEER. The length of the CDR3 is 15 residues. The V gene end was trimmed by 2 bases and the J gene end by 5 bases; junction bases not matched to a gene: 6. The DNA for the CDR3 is TGCGCCAGCAGCCAATCCCGCGGGGGTCACAATGAGCAGTTCTTC. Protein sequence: CASSQSRGGHNEQFF.

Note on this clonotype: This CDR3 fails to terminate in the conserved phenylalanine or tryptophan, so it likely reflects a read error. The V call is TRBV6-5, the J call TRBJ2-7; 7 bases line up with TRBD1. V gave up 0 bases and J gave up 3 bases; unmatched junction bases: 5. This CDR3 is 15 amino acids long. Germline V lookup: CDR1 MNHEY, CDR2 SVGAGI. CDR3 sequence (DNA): TGTGCCAGCAGTTACTCGACCCGGGACAGCTACGAGCAGTACCTC. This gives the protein CASSYSTRDSYEQYL.

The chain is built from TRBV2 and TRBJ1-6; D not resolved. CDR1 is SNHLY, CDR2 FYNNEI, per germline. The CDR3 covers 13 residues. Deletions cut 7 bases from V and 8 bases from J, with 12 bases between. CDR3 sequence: CASNPLRDSPLHF. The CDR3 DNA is TGTGCCAGCAACCCACTCCGGGATTCACCCCTCCACTTT. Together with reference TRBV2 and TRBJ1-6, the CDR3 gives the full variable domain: EPEVTQTPSHQVTQMGQEVILRCVPISNHLYFYWYRQILGQKVEFLVSFYNNEISEKSEIFDDQFSVERPDGSNFTLKIRSTKLEDSAMYFCASNPLRDSPLHFGNGTRLTVT.